This T cell receptor (delta chain) stems from a study of gamma-delta T cells after stem cell transplantation. TCRdb repeated clone calling on the RT-PCR reads with CATT. Among more than 10,000 delta-chain clones listed, over 1% were seen once. This CDR3 has 19 amino acids. Per germline, CDR1 GEAIGNYY and CDR2 EKD. The junction had 8 bases not matched to a gene; V was cut back by 1 base and J by 3 bases. In this sample, this clone turned up many times. Sequencing was done on a sample of gamma-delta T cells. The rearrangement links TRDV2 to TRDJ3; 10 positions agree with TRDD3. The clonotype was recovered from a human donor. It is not recorded whose cells these are; they may come from a transplant donor. DNA of the CDR3: TGTGCCTGTGACACGGCAGGGGGATACGCCATCTGGGACACCCGACAGATGTTTTTC. This gives the protein CACDTAGGYAIWDTRQMFF.